A selection of T cell receptor beta chains follows, all from one sample in a study of blood T cell repertoires in COVID-19. Sequencing used immunoSEQ multiplex PCR; TCRdb keeps in-frame clones, though not all of them. Of 200,000 to 300,000 clones listed, 70% to 80% are singletons. The sample consisted of peripheral blood. These receptors all stem from a woman aged 80 or over with acute or convalescent COVID-19. Each CDR3 is given with its conserved first and last residue. A D gene is named only where the DNA matches it firmly. Size values are once, few and many counts, or a class for expanded clones, and some rows have none.

TRBV6-5,NA,NA,TRBJ2-3,TGTGCCAGCAGAAGAGGACAGGGAGGGGCAGATACGCAGTATTTT,CASRRGQGGADTQYF
TRBV15,NA,NA,TRBJ1-2,TGTGCCACCAGCAGAGAGGGCAGCTATGGCTACACCTTC,CATSREGSYGYTF
TRBV6-2/TRBV6-3,NA,NA,TRBJ1-4,TGTGCCAGCAGTTACTCTGGGTACAGGGATGAAAAACTGTTTTTT,CASSYSGYRDEKLFF
TRBV5-1,NA,NA,TRBJ2-5,TGCGCCAGCAGCTTAGCCGGGGTGCGAGAGACCCAGTACTTC,CASSLAGVRETQYF
TRBV15,NA,NA,TRBJ1-2,TGTGCCACCAGCAGTGCCCCCCCGACAGTAGCTAACTATGGCTACACCTTC,CATSSAPPTVANYGYTF
TRBV6-7,TRBD1,NA,TRBJ2-1,TGTGCCAGCAGTAAGGACAGGGCCATCCCTATAAGGAGCTCCTACAATGAGCAGTTCTTC,CASSKDRAIPIRSSYNEQFF
TRBV3-1/TRBV3-2,NA,NA,TRBJ2-7,TGTGCCAGCAGCCAAGTTCATACAGGGAAGCAGTACTTC,CASSQVHTGKQYF
TRBV15,NA,NA,TRBJ1-4,TGTGCCACCAGCAGAGATCTGAGGGAAAAACTGTTTTTT,CATSRDLREKLFF
TRBV6-5,NA,NA,TRBJ2-2,TGTGCCAGCAGTTACTCTTCCGGGGAGTTCGGGGAGCTGTTTTTT,CASSYSSGEFGELFF
TRBV6-5,TRBD2,NA,TRBJ2-7,TGTGCCAGCAGCCCCGCGGGGGGCGAGCAGTACTTC,CASSPAGGEQYF
TRBV12-3/TRBV12-4,TRBD1,NA,TRBJ2-5,TGTGCCAGCGGACAGGTAGAAGAGACCCAGTACTTC,CASGQVEETQYF
TRBV5-6,NA,NA,TRBJ2-3,TGTGCCAGCAGCCCAGGCGGACAGATCACAGATACGCAGTATTTT,CASSPGGQITDTQYF
TRBV19,NA,NA,TRBJ2-2,TGTGCCAGTAGTATGTGGTACAAAAACACCGGGGAGCTGTTTTTT,CASSMWYKNTGELFF
TRBV7-2,NA,NA,TRBJ2-2,TGTGCCAGCAGCTCTGCAGGTCGTCGGGGGTGGGGTAACACCGGGGAGCTGTTTTTT,CASSSAGRRGWGNTGELFF
TRBV3-1/TRBV3-2,NA,NA,TRBJ1-2,TGTGCCAGCAGCCGGACAGACTATGGCTACACCTTC,CASSRTDYGYTF
TRBV7-9,NA,once,TRBJ1-1,TGTGCCAGCAGCCCAAACCAAGGGGTGAACACTGAAGCTTTCTTT,CASSPNQGVNTEAFF
TRBV19,NA,NA,TRBJ1-2,TGTGCCAGTAGTATAGGGTCGGGAGGGGGCTACACCTTC,CASSIGSGGGYTF
TRBV7-9,NA,NA,TRBJ1-1,TGTGCCAGCAGCTTACAAGCGGACACTGAAGCTTTCTTT,CASSLQADTEAFF
TRBV14,NA,NA,TRBJ1-6,TGTGCCAGCAGCCAAGAGGGGACACCCAATTCACCCCTCCACTTT,CASSQEGTPNSPLHF
TRBV27,NA,few,TRBJ1-1,TGTGCCAGTAAAAAAGATCGGGAGAACACTGAAGCTTTCTTT,CASKKDRENTEAFF
TRBV28,NA,few,TRBJ1-2,TGTGCCAGCAGTTTAAGGGGCAACTATGGCTACACCTTC,CASSLRGNYGYTF
TRBV27,TRBD1,NA,TRBJ1-4,TGTGCCAGCAGTTCACAGGGGTTGGGTAATGAAAAACTGTTTTTT,CASSSQGLGNEKLFF
TRBV27,NA,NA,TRBJ1-2,TGTGCCAGCAGCCTGTGGGGTGGGGGGGCCTATGGCTACACCTTC,CASSLWGGGAYGYTF
TRBV5-1,NA,once,TRBJ2-2,TGCGCCAGCAGCTTGGTCCTTAGCTTTGCCGGGGAGCTGTTTTTT,CASSLVLSFAGELFF
TRBV4-1,TRBD1,NA,TRBJ2-1,TGCGCCAGCAGCCACCAAAGACAGGGCCGCAATGAGCAGTTCTTC,CASSHQRQGRNEQFF
TRBV6-1,TRBD1,NA,TRBJ1-2,TGTGCCAGCAGTGTAACCCCGGGACAGGGGGACTACTATGGCTACACCTTC,CASSVTPGQGDYYGYTF
TRBV2,NA,NA,TRBJ1-2,TGTGCCAGCAGTGAAACGGGTGACTATGGCTACACCTTC,CASSETGDYGYTF
TRBV7-9,NA,NA,TRBJ2-3,TGTGCCAGCAGCTTAGCGGCTAGCACAGATACGCAGTATTTT,CASSLAASTDTQYF